What follows describes a single T cell receptor beta chain. This sample was included in a study of blood T cell repertoires in COVID-19. Losses at the gene ends were 6 bases for V and 8 bases for J; bases not matched to a gene: 15. The CDR3 has 17 residues. Germline loops: CDR1 SGDLS, CDR2 YYNGEE. The table came from immunoSEQ multiplex PCR; TCRdb's copy has only in-frame clones and leaves some out. The data show some 530,000 clones, approximately 83% seen once. The chain carries TRBV9 and TRBJ2-1, with TRBD2 identical over 12 bases. The sample taken for sequencing was peripheral blood. The TCR sequence derives from a human donor in a cohort sampled during active COVID-19. In nucleotides, the CDR3 is TGTGCCAGCACCTCTTTCCGGACTAGCGGGACCGACGATGAGCAGTTCTTC. Amino acid sequence: CASTSFRTSGTDDEQFF.